This TCR beta chain was obtained from a study of OX40 agonist ivuxolimab in advanced cancers. Germline CDR1 KGHSH, CDR2 LQKENI. CDR3 length: 17 amino acids. V lost 4 bases to trimming and J lost 1 base, with 19 bases between them. Sequenced by immunoSEQ multiplex PCR; TCRdb stores in-frame clones only, minus some. The table records almost 80,000 clones, about 83% of them present only once. The V gene is TRBV18, the J gene TRBJ2-5, with a possible D match to TRBD1 (8 bases). Sequencing was performed on CD4+ or CD8+ T cells sorted from blood, taken in a trial of the OX40 agonist ivuxolimab. This clonotype was sampled from an adult with an advanced solid tumor such as melanoma, head and neck, liver or kidney cancer. The CDR3: CASSLRNRGGIQETQYF. The CDR3 bases are TGTGCCAGCTCACTCCGAAACAGGGGGGGCATCCAAGAGACCCAGTACTTC.